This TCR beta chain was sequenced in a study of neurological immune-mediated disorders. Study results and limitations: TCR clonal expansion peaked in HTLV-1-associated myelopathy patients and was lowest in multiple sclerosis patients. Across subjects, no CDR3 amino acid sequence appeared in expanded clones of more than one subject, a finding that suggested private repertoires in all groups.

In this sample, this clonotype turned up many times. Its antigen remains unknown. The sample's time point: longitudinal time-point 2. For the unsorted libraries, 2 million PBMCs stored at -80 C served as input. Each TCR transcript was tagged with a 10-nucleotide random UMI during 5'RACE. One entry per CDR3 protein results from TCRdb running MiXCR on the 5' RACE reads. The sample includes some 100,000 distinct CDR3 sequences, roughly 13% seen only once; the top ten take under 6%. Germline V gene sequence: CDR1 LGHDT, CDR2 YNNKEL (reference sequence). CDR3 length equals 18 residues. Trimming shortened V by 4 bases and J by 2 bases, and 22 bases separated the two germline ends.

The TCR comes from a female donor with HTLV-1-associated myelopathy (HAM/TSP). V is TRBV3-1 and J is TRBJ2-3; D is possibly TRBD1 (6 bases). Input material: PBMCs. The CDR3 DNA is TGTGCCAGCAGCCCGACATCTGGTTTGGACAGTTTCACAGATACGCAGTATTTT. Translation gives CASSPTSGLDSFTDTQYF.